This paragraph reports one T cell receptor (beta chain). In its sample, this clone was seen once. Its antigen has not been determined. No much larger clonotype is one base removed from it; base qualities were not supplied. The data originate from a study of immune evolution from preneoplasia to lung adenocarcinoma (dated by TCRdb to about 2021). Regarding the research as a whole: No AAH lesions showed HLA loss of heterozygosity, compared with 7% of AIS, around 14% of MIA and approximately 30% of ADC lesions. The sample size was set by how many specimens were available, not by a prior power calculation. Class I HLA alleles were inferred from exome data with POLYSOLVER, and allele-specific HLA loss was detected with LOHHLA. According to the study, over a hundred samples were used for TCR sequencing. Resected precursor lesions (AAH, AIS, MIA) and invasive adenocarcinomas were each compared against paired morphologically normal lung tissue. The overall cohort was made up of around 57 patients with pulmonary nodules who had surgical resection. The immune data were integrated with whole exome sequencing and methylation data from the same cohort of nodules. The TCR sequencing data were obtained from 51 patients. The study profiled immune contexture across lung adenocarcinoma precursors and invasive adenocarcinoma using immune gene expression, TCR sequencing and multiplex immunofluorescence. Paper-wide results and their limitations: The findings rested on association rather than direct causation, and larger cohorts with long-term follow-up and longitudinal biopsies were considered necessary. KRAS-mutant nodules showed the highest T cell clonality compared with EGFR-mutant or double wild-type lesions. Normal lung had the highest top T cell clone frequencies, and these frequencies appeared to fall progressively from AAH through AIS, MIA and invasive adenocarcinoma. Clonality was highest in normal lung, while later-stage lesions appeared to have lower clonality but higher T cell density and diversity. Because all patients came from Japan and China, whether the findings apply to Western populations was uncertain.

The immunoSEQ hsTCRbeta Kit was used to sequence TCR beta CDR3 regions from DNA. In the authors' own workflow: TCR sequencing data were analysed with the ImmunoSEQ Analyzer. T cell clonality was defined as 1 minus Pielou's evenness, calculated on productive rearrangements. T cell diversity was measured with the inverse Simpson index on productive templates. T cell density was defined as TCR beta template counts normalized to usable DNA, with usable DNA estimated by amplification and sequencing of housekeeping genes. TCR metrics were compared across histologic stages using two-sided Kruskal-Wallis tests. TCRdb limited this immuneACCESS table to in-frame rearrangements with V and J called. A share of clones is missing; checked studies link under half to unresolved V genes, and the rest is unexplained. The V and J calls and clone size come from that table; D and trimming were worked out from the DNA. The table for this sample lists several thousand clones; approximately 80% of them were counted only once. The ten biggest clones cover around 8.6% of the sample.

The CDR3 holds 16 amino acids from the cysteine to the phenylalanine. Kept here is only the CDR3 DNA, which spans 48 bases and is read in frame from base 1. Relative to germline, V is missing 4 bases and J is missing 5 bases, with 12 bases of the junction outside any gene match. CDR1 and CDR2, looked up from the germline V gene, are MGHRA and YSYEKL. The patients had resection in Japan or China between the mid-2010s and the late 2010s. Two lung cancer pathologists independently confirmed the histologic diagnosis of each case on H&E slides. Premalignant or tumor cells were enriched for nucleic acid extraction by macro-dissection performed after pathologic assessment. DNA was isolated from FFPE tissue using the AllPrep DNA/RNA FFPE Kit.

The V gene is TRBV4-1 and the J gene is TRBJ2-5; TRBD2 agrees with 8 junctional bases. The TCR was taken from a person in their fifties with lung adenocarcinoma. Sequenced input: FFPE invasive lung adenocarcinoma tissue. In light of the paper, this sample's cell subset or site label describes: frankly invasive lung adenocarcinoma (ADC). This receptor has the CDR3 CASSRGHSGERETQYF. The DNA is TGCGCCAGCAGCCGTGGACATAGCGGGGAGAGGGAGACCCAGTACTTC.